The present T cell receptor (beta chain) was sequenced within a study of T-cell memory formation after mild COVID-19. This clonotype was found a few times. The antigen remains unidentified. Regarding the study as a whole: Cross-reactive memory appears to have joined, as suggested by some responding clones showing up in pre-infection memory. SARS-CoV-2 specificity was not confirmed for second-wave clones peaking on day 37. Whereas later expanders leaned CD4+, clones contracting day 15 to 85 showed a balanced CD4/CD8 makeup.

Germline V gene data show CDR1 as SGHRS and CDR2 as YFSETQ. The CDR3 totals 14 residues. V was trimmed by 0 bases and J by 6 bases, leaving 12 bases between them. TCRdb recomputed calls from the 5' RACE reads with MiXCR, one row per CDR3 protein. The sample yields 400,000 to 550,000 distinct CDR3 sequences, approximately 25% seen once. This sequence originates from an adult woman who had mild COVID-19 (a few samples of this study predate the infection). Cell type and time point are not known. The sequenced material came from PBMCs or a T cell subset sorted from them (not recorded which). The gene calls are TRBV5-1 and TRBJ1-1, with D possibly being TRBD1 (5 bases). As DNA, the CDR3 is TGCGCCAGCAGCTTGGACCCGGGACGGCCTGAAGCTTTCTTT. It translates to CASSLDPGRPEAFF.